This T cell receptor beta chain was recovered during a study of T cell responses to AZD1222 COVID-19 vaccine. Profiling relied on immunoSEQ multiplex PCR, and the TCRdb table lists in-frame clones only, not all of them. The sample consists of around 65,000 clones, roughly 80% of them appearing once. The study pooled second doses at about 4 or about 12 weeks. The V end lost 3 bases, the J end lost 7 bases, and 10 bases lay between the germline ends. There are 12 residues in the CDR3. Germline lookup yields CDR1 LGHDT and CDR2 YNNKEL (reference sequence). V gene TRBV3-1 (or the pseudogene TRBV3-2) combines with J gene TRBJ2-7, with a weak D call TRBD2 (5 bases). The clonotype originates from an adult who received the AZD1222 COVID-19 vaccine. Sequencing used peripheral blood, obtained 28 days after the second AZD1222 dose. The CDR3 protein is CASSQRAGEQYF. The CDR3 DNA sequence: TGTGCCAGCAGCCAGCGGGCGGGTGAGCAGTACTTC.